The 27 T cell receptor beta chains given below trace back to one sample, sequenced in a study of CD8 T cells in Susac syndrome. The authors reverse transcribed roughly 0.5 to 1 ug RNA with random hexamers. TCRdb fed the immunoSEQ multiplex PCR reads into MiXCR, producing one record per CDR3 protein. The table shows some 130,000 distinct CDR3 sequences, with roughly 95% occurring only once. The sequencing input was CD4+ T cells from PBMCs. These receptors all come from a human donor in good health.

The V gene is TRBV5-1, the J gene TRBJ2-3; maybe TRBD2 (6 bases). Trimming shortened V by 1 base and J by 5 bases, and 11 bases separated the two germline ends. The CDR3 contains 14 residues. The germline CDR1 and CDR2 sequences are SGHRS and YFSETQ. CDR3 loop: CASSLWRRGDTQYF. CDR3 DNA: TGCGCCAGCAGCTTGTGGCGGAGGGGAGATACGCAGTATTTT.

The rearrangement links TRBV7-9 to TRBJ2-7; no clear D. The CDR3 runs 17 residues. The V gene's germline CDR1 is SEHNR and CDR2 FQNEAQ (reference sequence). V was cut by 5 bases and J by 2 bases, with 22 bases left in between. The CDR3: CASSPLSLGSPTYEQYF. The CDR3 DNA reads as TGTGCCAGCAGCCCTCTATCCCTGGGATCCCCCACCTACGAGCAGTACTTC.

The J gene is TRBJ1-5, the V gene TRBV6-2 or TRBV6-3; possibly TRBD1 for D (5 bases). The CDR3 extends over 12 amino acids. V was shortened by 2 bases and J by 7 bases, with 6 bases between the two germline ends. CDR1 MNHEY and CDR2 SVGEGT come from the germline V gene. Here the CDR3 reads CASSYGDQPQHF. CDR3 coding DNA: TGTGCCAGCAGTTACGGGGACCAGCCCCAGCATTTT.

This sequence joins TRBV29-1 and TRBJ2-7, with a tentative D call TRBD1 (5 bases). Deletions cut 4 bases from V and 6 bases from J, with 16 bases between. The CDR3 runs to 13 residues. Germline V gene lookup returns CDR1 SQVTM and CDR2 ANQGSEA. DNA for the CDR3: TGCAGCGTTGGGGCAGGGTTGATGGGCGAGCAGTACTTC. Translating gives CSVGAGLMGEQYF.

The rearrangement uses TRBV5-1 and TRBJ2-2; 7 positions agree with TRBD2. This CDR3 contains 15 residues. With V trimmed by 3 bases and J by 5 bases, 7 bases remained unmatched. Germline V gives CDR1 SGHRS, CDR2 YFSETQ. DNA of the CDR3: TGCGCCAGCAGCTCCGCCCGGGGGGTAACCGGGGAGCTGTTTTTT. This translates into CASSSARGVTGELFF.

The chain uses TRBV7-2 and TRBJ2-2; D uncertain. CDR3 length: 15 residues. Trimming removed 0 bases at V and 2 bases at J, with 7 bases between. CDR1 SGHTA and CDR2 FQGNSA come from the germline V gene. Here the CDR3 reads CASSLAQHNTGELFF. The CDR3 region has the DNA TGTGCCAGCAGCTTAGCGCAACATAACACCGGGGAGCTGTTTTTT.

The chain couples TRBV30 to TRBJ1-2; no definite D call. The CDR3 is made up of 12 amino acids. The ends were cut back, 1 base at V and 8 bases at J, with 11 bases in the middle. CDR1 and CDR2 (germline): GTSNPN, SVGIG (reference sequence). In DNA, the CDR3 is TGTGCCTGGAGTGAATCGTTGGGGGGCTACACCTTC. Its protein product is CAWSESLGGYTF. Full variable domain (missing parts from reference TRBV30 and TRBJ1-2): SQTIHQWPATLVQPVGSPLSLECTVEGTSNPNLYWYRQAAGRGLQLLFYSVGIGQISSEVPQNLSASRPQDRQFILSSKKLLLSDSGFYLCAWSESLGGYTFGSGTRLTVV.

The chain has TRBV5-1 and TRBJ2-2; D unresolved. This CDR3 has 14 residues. The germline V gene encodes CDR1 SGHRS and CDR2 YFSETQ. The ends were cut back, 5 bases at V and 1 base at J, with 9 bases in the middle. The chain's CDR3 is CASRPARNTGELFF. The CDR3 bases are TGCGCCAGCAGGCCGGCCAGGAACACCGGGGAGCTGTTTTTT.

The rearrangement joins TRBV3-1 to TRBJ2-7; D is possibly TRBD2 (7 bases). This CDR3 is built from 15 residues. The germline V and J ends were trimmed by 4 bases and 6 bases, with 19 bases remaining between them. CDR1 is LGHDT and CDR2 is YNNKEL in the germline V gene (reference sequence). DNA for the CDR3: TGTGCCAGCAGCCCGTATGGATCGGGGGGCTCCGAGCAGTACTTC. Encoded protein: CASSPYGSGGSEQYF.

The rearrangement uses TRBV10-1 and TRBJ2-7, with TRBD2 matching 7 bases. The CDR3 loop spans 14 amino acids. After removal of 0 bases from V and 5 bases from J, the junction contained 4 bases not matched to a gene. In germline, CDR1 is WNHNN, CDR2 SYGVQD (reference sequence). CDR3 nucleotide sequence: TGCGCCAGCAGTGAGTCCCGACTAGCCAACGAGCAGTACTTC. This codes for CASSESRLANEQYF.

The chain has TRBV2 and TRBJ2-1, with 9 bases aligning to TRBD2. Germline CDR1 reads SNHLY; CDR2 reads FYNNEI. The CDR3 covers 13 residues. V lost 8 bases, J lost 2 bases, and 1 base stayed unmatched. The CDR3 DNA reads TGTGCCAGCCGACTAGCGGCCTACAATGAGCAGTTCTTC. Translation: CASRLAAYNEQFF.

This chain links TRBV25-1 with TRBJ2-1, with D perhaps matching TRBD1 or TRBD2 (5 bases each). CDR3 length: 14 amino acids. The germline V gene encodes CDR1 MGHDK and CDR2 SYGVNS. Trimming took off 4 bases at V and 5 bases at J, with 12 bases between the two ends. This CDR3 reads CASSAWGSDNEQFF. CDR3 nucleotide sequence: TGTGCCAGCAGTGCTTGGGGGTCGGACAATGAGCAGTTCTTC.

This rearrangement joins TRBV20-1 to TRBJ2-1; 9 bases are a match to TRBD2. Germline loops: CDR1 DFQATT, CDR2 SNEGSKA (reference sequence). There are 13 residues in the CDR3. J lost 7 bases, V lost 5 bases, and 6 bases had no gene match. CDR3 in DNA: TGCAGTGCTTCTCTAGCGGGGCCGAATGAGCAGTTCTTC. As protein: CSASLAGPNEQFF.

The chain combines TRBV19 with TRBJ2-5; D possibly uses TRBD1 or TRBD2 (5 bases each). Trimming removed 11 bases from V and 5 bases from J, with 21 bases in between. CDR3 length: 14 residues. From germline, CDR1 is LNHDA and CDR2 SQIVND (reference sequence). The CDR3 here is CAVKGPGPQETQYF. The CDR3 DNA reads TGTGCCGTCAAGGGGCCGGGACCACAGGAGACCCAGTACTTC.

The rearrangement uses TRBV20-1 and TRBJ2-1, with a weak D call TRBD2 (5 bases). V was cut by 5 bases and J by 5 bases, with 16 bases left in between. There are 14 residues in the CDR3. Looked up from germline, CDR1 is DFQATT and CDR2 is SNEGSKA (reference sequence). The CDR3 DNA is TGCAGTGCTGATCCGGCAGGAGGACACAATGAGCAGTTCTTC. Protein product: CSADPAGGHNEQFF.

V usage is TRBV4-1 and J usage is TRBJ2-1; 10 bases are shared with TRBD2. The V segment lost 4 bases and the J segment 2 bases; nucleotides outside the gene matches: 8. This CDR3 is 17 amino acids long. Germline values: CDR1 MGHRA, CDR2 YSYEKL. CDR3 sequence reads: CASSPGGGTSAYNEQFF. CDR3 DNA sequence: TGCGCCAGCAGCCCCGGAGGCGGGACTAGCGCCTACAATGAGCAGTTCTTC.

V usage is TRBV5-6 and J usage is TRBJ2-2; either TRBD1 or TRBD2 may fit D (5 bases each). CDR3 length: 16 residues. V dropped 3 bases and J dropped 1 base, with 13 bases sitting between them. From germline, CDR1 is SGHDT and CDR2 YYEEEE. CDR3 in DNA: TGTGCCAGCAGCTGGAGGACACCTCAGAACACCGGGGAGCTGTTTTTT. The encoded protein is CASSWRTPQNTGELFF.

The CDR3, as DNA: TGTGCCAGCTCACCGCCACCTATGGGGTTCACCGGGGAGCTGTTTTTT. Residues: CASSPPPMGFTGELFF. The chain links TRBV18 to TRBJ2-2; D remains unclear. The length of the CDR3 is 16 residues. Germline V gene sequence: CDR1 KGHSH, CDR2 LQKENI. The V and J ends lost 3 bases and 4 bases respectively, with 15 bases between them.

The chain has TRBV27 and TRBJ2-2; D is unresolved. This CDR3 contains 14 residues. Germline CDR1 and CDR2: MNHEY and SMNVEV (reference sequence). V was pared by 5 bases and J by 1 base, with 8 bases between. The CDR3 DNA is TGTGCCAGCAGTGCTATACGGAACACCGGGGAGCTGTTTTTT. This sequence encodes CASSAIRNTGELFF.

The chain uses TRBV3-1 and TRBJ2-5; D call uncertain. Germline CDR1 is LGHDT and CDR2 is YNNKEL (reference sequence). Trimming left V 1 base short and J 7 bases short, with 10 bases between. The CDR3 has 13 amino acids. The CDR3 sequence: CASSQGDPGTQYF. The DNA of the CDR3 is TGTGCCAGCAGCCAAGGCGACCCGGGGACCCAGTACTTC.

The J gene is TRBJ2-4, the V gene TRBV3-1, with D possibly matching TRBD1 (5 bases). The V end was cut by 4 bases, the J end by 6 bases, with 13 bases between. Germline V lookup: CDR1 LGHDT, CDR2 YNNKEL (reference sequence). This CDR3 is 14 amino acids long. This CDR3 reads CASSLQGVLNIQYF. The CDR3 coding sequence is TGTGCCAGCAGCCTCCAGGGCGTGTTAAACATTCAGTACTTC.

Remarks on this clonotype: A junction end diverges from the germline sequence, so it may reflect a read error. The genes are TRBV5-1 and TRBJ2-6, with D hard to call. Germline V lookup: CDR1 SGHRS, CDR2 YFSETQ. The CDR3 extends over 15 amino acids. The CDR3 sequence is CASSLDGSGANVLTF. The CDR3 nucleotides read TGTGCCAGCAGCCTAGACGGATCTGGGGCCAACGTCCTGACTTTC.

V gene TRBV29-1 combines with J gene TRBJ1-1, with a tentative D call TRBD1 (5 bases). The CDR3 spans 14 residues. The germline CDR1 and CDR2 sequences are SQVTM and ANQGSEA. V lost 2 bases and J 3 bases, leaving 13 bases between the germline ends. Here the CDR3 reads CSVENMGTYTEAFF. CDR3 coding DNA: TGCAGCGTTGAAAATATGGGGACTTACACTGAAGCTTTCTTT.

The rearrangement uses TRBV19 and TRBJ2-2; 8 bases are shared with TRBD1. With 4 bases clipped from V and 4 bases from J, the junction kept 5 bases outside the gene matches. The CDR3 is made up of 15 amino acids. In germline, CDR1 is LNHDA, CDR2 SQIVND (reference sequence). Written as DNA, the CDR3 is TGTGCCAGTAGTAGCGGACAGGGCTTCACCGGGGAGCTGTTTTTT. It yields the protein CASSSGQGFTGELFF.

The rearrangement uses TRBV7-9 and TRBJ1-1; unclear D gene. The CDR3 runs 14 residues. The germline V gene encodes CDR1 SEHNR and CDR2 FQNEAQ (reference sequence). Deletions cut 9 bases from V and 1 base from J, with 15 bases between. The CDR3 protein is CASSPHDRNTEAFF. CDR3 sequence (DNA): TGTGCCAGTTCGCCCCATGACCGGAACACTGAAGCTTTCTTT.

This rearrangement joins TRBV3-1 to TRBJ2-1; 14 bases are a match to TRBD2. V lost 3 bases and J lost 7; bases outside the gene matches: 14. The length of the CDR3 is 19 residues. In germline, CDR1 is LGHDT, CDR2 YNNKEL (reference sequence). The CDR3 is CASSHQRKGTSGRTNEQFF. The CDR3 DNA follows: TGTGCCAGCAGCCACCAACGGAAAGGGACTAGCGGGAGAACGAATGAGCAGTTCTTC.

This chain links TRBV28 with TRBJ2-1; weak D call: TRBD2 (5 bases). The ends were cut back, 4 bases at V and 10 bases at J, with 20 bases in the middle. CDR3 length equals 15 residues. Germline-derived CDR1 and CDR2 are MDHEN and SYDVKM. The CDR3 nucleotides are TGTGCCAGCAGTTCAACGCCGGGCCCCGAGGGAGAGCAGTTCTTC. This translates into CASSSTPGPEGEQFF.